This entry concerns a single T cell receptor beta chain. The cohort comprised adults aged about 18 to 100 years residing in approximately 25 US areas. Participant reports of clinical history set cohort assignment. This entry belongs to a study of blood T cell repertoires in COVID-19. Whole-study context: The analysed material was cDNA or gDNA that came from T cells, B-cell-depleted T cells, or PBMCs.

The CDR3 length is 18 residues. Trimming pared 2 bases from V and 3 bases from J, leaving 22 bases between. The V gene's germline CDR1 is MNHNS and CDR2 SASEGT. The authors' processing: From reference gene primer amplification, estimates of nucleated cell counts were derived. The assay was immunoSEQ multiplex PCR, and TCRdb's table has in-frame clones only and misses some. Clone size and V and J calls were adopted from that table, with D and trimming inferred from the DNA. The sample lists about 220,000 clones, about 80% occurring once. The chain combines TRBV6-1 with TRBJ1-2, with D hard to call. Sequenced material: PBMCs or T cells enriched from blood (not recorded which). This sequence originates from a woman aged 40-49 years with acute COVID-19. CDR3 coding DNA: TGTGCCAGCAGTGAAACCATCGGTTTCGGGAACCCCCACTATGGCTACACCTTC. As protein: CASSETIGFGNPHYGYTF.